Presented here are 30 T cell receptor beta chains from one specimen sequenced in a study of shared clonotypes between healthy human individuals. Clones were read by immunoSEQ multiplex PCR, and TCRdb kept only the in-frame ones, dropping some. The sample consists of over 850,000 clones, around 82% of them appearing once. Sequenced: memory CD4+ T cells from PBMCs. Subset defined: CD45RA-negative fraction. The source is a young man in good health. Some clones in this sample may be carry-over from other donors' samples.

The gene calls are TRBV11-2 and TRBJ2-7; no clear D. V gave up 5 bases and J gave up 6 bases, with 11 bases separating them. Germline V gives CDR1 SGHAT, CDR2 FQNNGV. This CDR3 comprises 12 residues. CDR3 amino acids: CASSPVAREQYF. In nucleotides, the CDR3 is TGTGCCAGCAGCCCGGTCGCGCGCGAGCAGTACTTC.

This chain connects TRBV12-2 to TRBJ2-3; TRBD2, as called in the table, went unchecked against the DNA. TRBV12-2 is given as a pseudogene. The CDR3 totals 18 residues. The CDR3, as DNA: TGTGCAAGTCGCTTAGCGCACGGACTAGCGGGATGGGCAGATACGCAGTATTTT. Translated: CASRLAHGLAGWADTQYF.

This chain joins TRBV28 and TRBJ2-1; TRBD2 matches at 9 bases. CDR3 length: 15 residues. Germline V gene lookup returns CDR1 MDHEN and CDR2 SYDVKM. Trimming cost V 1 base and J 4 bases; bases outside gene matches: 2. DNA of the CDR3: TGTGCCAGCAGTTTATATGCGGGAGGGTACAATGAGCAGTTCTTC. This sequence encodes CASSLYAGGYNEQFF.

A remark on this clone: This specimen includes other DNA sequences encoding the same CDR3. The chain couples TRBV4-3 to TRBJ1-5; no reliable D call. V was trimmed by 0 bases and J by 7 bases, leaving 7 bases between them. The CDR3 is 13 amino acids. CDR1 and CDR2 (germline): LGHNA, YSLEER. The CDR3: CASSQDRGQPQHF. CDR3 nucleotides: TGCGCCAGCAGCCAAGATCGGGGACAGCCCCAGCATTTT.

J is TRBJ2-5 and V is TRBV9, with a tentative D call TRBD2 (5 bases). Trimming stripped 0 bases from V and 1 base from J, with 13 bases between. This CDR3 comprises 16 residues. CDR1 is SGDLS, CDR2 YYNGEE, per germline. CDR3: CASSVGVSRGQETQYF. The DNA of the CDR3 is TGTGCCAGCAGCGTAGGTGTCTCCCGGGGCCAAGAGACCCAGTACTTC.

This sequence joins TRBV19 and TRBJ2-7; 11 positions match TRBD1. The CDR3 contains 15 residues. The germline CDR1 and CDR2 sequences are LNHDA and SQIVND (reference sequence). The J segment lost 3 bases and the V segment lost 7 bases, leaving 8 bases of the junction unmatched. In nucleotides, the CDR3 is TGTGCCAGTAAAAGGTCCGGGACAGGGGGCTACGAGCAGTACTTC. It codes for CASKRSGTGGYEQYF.

V and J are TRBV5-4 and TRBJ2-7; no reliable D call. Germline V CDR1 and CDR2: SGHNT, YYREEE (reference sequence). V was shortened by 0 bases and J by 11 bases, with 12 bases between the two germline ends. This CDR3 is built from 12 residues. This CDR3 is CASSLDAAVKYF. The CDR3 coding sequence is TGTGCCAGCAGCTTGGACGCAGCCGTAAAGTACTTC.

This sequence joins TRBV28 and TRBJ1-2; no clear D gene. The ends were cut back, 4 bases at V and 14 bases at J, with 17 bases in the middle. The CDR3 covers 12 residues. Germline V gene sequence: CDR1 MDHEN, CDR2 SYDVKM. The CDR3 DNA reads TGTGCCAGCAGTTCCGACGGACTCTCTTGGACCTTC. Its protein product is CASSSDGLSWTF.

Comment on this clone: It is likely a read error: a sequence one base away is far more abundant. The chain links TRBV7-9 to TRBJ2-3, with D tentatively TRBD1 (6 bases). There are 14 residues in the CDR3. Germline values: CDR1 SEHNR, CDR2 FQNEAQ (reference sequence). CDR3 sequence reads: CASSPGRTTGTQYF. The CDR3 coding sequence is TGTGCCAGCAGCCCCGGAAGAACGACAGGTACGCAGTATTTT.

In its sample, this clone was seen once. This sequence joins TRBV10-3 and TRBJ2-1; the match to TRBD2 covers 13 bases. Germline V gives CDR1 ENHRY, CDR2 SYGVKD. This CDR3 contains 17 residues. V lost 2 bases to trimming and J lost 8 bases; unmatched junction nucleotides: 9. For the CDR3, the DNA is TGTGCCATCAGTGAGACCCCGCCGGGACTAGCGGGACATGAGCAGTTCTTC. As protein: CAISETPPGLAGHEQFF.

As for this clone: Since a far larger clone is one base different, this is likely a read error. Other DNA sequences in the same sample also yield this CDR3. The J gene is TRBJ2-7, the V gene TRBV7-9; D is perhaps TRBD1 (5 bases). Germline values: CDR1 SEHNR, CDR2 FQNEAQ (reference sequence). The germline V and J ends were trimmed by 4 bases and 0 bases, with 7 bases remaining between them. The CDR3 consists of 13 residues. The CDR3, as DNA: TGTGCCAGCAGCTCAGACAGCTCCTACGAGCAGTACTTC. Translated, it gives CASSSDSSYEQYF.

This clone was found once. The rearrangement joins TRBV5-1 to TRBJ2-2; D gene unclear. V shed 4 bases and J shed 6 bases, with 13 bases lying between them. This CDR3 region has 14 residues. The germline V gene has CDR1 SGHRS and CDR2 YFSETQ. The CDR3 nucleotides are TGCGCCAGCAGCCTTATAGACCAATCCGGGGAGCTGTTTTTT. This translates into CASSLIDQSGELFF.

This clone has just a few counts. The genes are TRBV27 and TRBJ1-2; D remains ambiguous. There are 15 residues in the CDR3. Germline loops: CDR1 MNHEY, CDR2 SMNVEV (reference sequence). The V gene lost 2 bases and the J gene lost 4 bases, with 14 bases spanning the gap. CDR3 amino acids: CASSLAGGASYGYTF. The DNA for the CDR3 is TGTGCCAGCAGTTTAGCGGGCGGAGCCAGCTATGGCTACACCTTC.

The rearrangement links TRBV7-2 to TRBJ1-5, with 8 positions matching TRBD1. Germline-derived CDR1 and CDR2 are SGHTA and FQGNSA. The CDR3 sequence is 15 residues long. V lost 5 bases, J lost 5 bases, and 8 bases stayed unmatched. The CDR3 bases are TGTGCCAGCAGCCCGTGGGACAGGCAGCATCAGCCCCAGCATTTT. It translates to CASSPWDRQHQPQHF.

Concerning this clone: The same CDR3 can be traced to other DNA sequences in this sample. This chain connects TRBV5-1 to TRBJ2-1; D unresolved. The germline V gene encodes CDR1 SGHRS and CDR2 YFSETQ. The CDR3 is 13 residues long. The V end lost 1 base, the J end lost 5 bases, and 7 bases lay between the germline ends. The CDR3 loop reads CASSLSLNNEQFF. The CDR3 nucleotides read TGCGCCAGCAGCTTGTCACTTAACAATGAGCAGTTCTTC. Variable domain in full (rest from reference TRBV5-1 and TRBJ2-1): KAGVTQTPRYLIKTRGQQVTLSCSPISGHRSVSWYQQTPGQGLQFLFEYFSETQRNKGNFPGRFSGRQFSNSRSEMNVSTLELGDSALYLCASSLSLNNEQFFGPGTRLTVL.

V and J are TRBV28 and TRBJ1-1; a possible D gene is TRBD1 (5 bases). CDR1 is MDHEN and CDR2 is SYDVKM in the germline V gene. Trimming shortened V by 2 bases and J by 7 bases, and 8 bases separated the two germline ends. CDR3 length: 12 residues. CDR3 sequence: CASSLGDLEAFF. The CDR3 nucleotides are TGTGCCAGCAGTTTAGGGGACCTTGAAGCTTTCTTT.

This chain connects TRBV2 to TRBJ2-3; the D is unclear. From germline, CDR1 is SNHLY and CDR2 FYNNEI. There are 12 residues in the CDR3. Trimming took off 4 bases at V and 4 bases at J, with 6 bases between the two ends. The CDR3 DNA follows: TGTGCCAGCAGTGTGGGCGCAGATACGCAGTATTTT. As protein: CASSVGADTQYF. Complete variable domain (other parts from reference TRBV2 and TRBJ2-3): EPEVTQTPSHQVTQMGQEVILRCVPISNHLYFYWYRQILGQKVEFLVSFYNNEISEKSEIFDDQFSVERPDGSNFTLKIRSTKLEDSAMYFCASSVGADTQYFGPGTRLTVL.

The chain uses TRBV5-8 and TRBJ1-2; TRBD1 might be the D (6 bases). Deletions cut 0 bases from V and 1 base from J, with 13 bases between. From germline, CDR1 is SGHTS and CDR2 YDEGEE. This CDR3 spans 16 amino acids. CDR3 nucleotide sequence: TGTGCCAGCAGCTTGGGTCGGGGGGCGGATAACTATGGCTACACCTTC. Its translation is CASSLGRGADNYGYTF. The entire variable domain, with the rest obtained from reference TRBV5-8 and TRBJ1-2, is as follows: EAGVTQSPTHLIKTRGQQATLRCSPISGHTSVYWYQQALGLGLQFLLWYDEGEERNRGNFPPRFSGRQFPNYSSELNVNALELEDSALYLCASSLGRGADNYGYTFGSGTRLTVV.

The chain uses TRBV2 and TRBJ2-4; 8 bases are a match to TRBD2. The V segment lost 6 bases and the J segment 7 bases; nucleotides outside the gene matches: 11. Germline V gene lookup returns CDR1 SNHLY and CDR2 FYNNEI. This CDR3 spans 15 amino acids. The CDR3 region has the DNA TGTGCCAGCAGAACTAGCGGCAGTACAGGTAACATTCAGTACTTC. It codes for CASRTSGSTGNIQYF.

On this clone: This sample also contains other DNA sequences that code for the same CDR3. In nucleotides, the CDR3 is TGTGCCAGCAGCTTGGATAGCGGCACAGATACGCAGTATTTT. Amino acid sequence: CASSLDSGTDTQYF. The chain carries TRBV7-8 and TRBJ2-3, with TRBD2 as a possible D gene (5 bases). V gave up 3 bases and J gave up 1 base, with 8 bases separating them. Looked up from germline, CDR1 is SGHVS and CDR2 is FQNEAQ. The CDR3 is made up of 14 amino acids.

Only a few counts were recorded for this clone. The genes are TRBV30 and TRBJ1-2; D remains ambiguous. This CDR3 is built from 13 residues. Germline CDR1 is GTSNPN and CDR2 is SVGIG (reference sequence). The germline V and J ends were trimmed by 1 base and 6 bases, with 12 bases remaining between them. CDR3 sequence: CAWSENSGHGYTF. Here the CDR3 DNA reads TGTGCCTGGAGTGAGAACTCTGGCCATGGCTACACCTTC.

A single count supports this clone. The J gene is TRBJ1-2, the V gene TRBV2; 7 bases line up with TRBD1. CDR1 and CDR2 (germline): SNHLY, FYNNEI. The CDR3 consists of 13 residues. V lost 5 bases and J lost 6; bases outside the gene matches: 6. CDR3 nucleotide sequence: TGTGCCAGCAGTAGTCGACAGGGAGATGGCTACACCTTC. Encoded protein: CASSSRQGDGYTF.

CDR3 region: CASSLIGDYGYTF. For the CDR3, the DNA is TGCGCCAGCAGCTTGATTGGGGACTATGGCTACACCTTC. The rearrangement joins TRBV5-1 to TRBJ1-2; no clear D gene. The germline V gene has CDR1 SGHRS and CDR2 YFSETQ. Trimming pared 1 base from V and 3 bases from J, leaving 7 bases between. The length of the CDR3 is 13 residues.

This clone occurred a few times. V gene TRBV19 combines with J gene TRBJ2-1, with 11 bases matching TRBD2. The V gene's germline CDR1 is LNHDA and CDR2 SQIVND (reference sequence). The trim removed 4 bases at V and 6 bases at J, leaving 5 bases unmatched. The CDR3 is made up of 15 amino acids. CDR3 in amino acids: CASSRLAGGFNEQFF. CDR3 coding DNA: TGTGCCAGTAGTAGGCTAGCGGGAGGTTTCAATGAGCAGTTCTTC.

Comment on this clone: Within the sample, other DNA sequences also encode this same CDR3. The chain links TRBV7-8 to TRBJ2-5; D not certain. Looked up from germline, CDR1 is SGHVS and CDR2 is FQNEAQ. This CDR3 is built from 13 residues. Between the trimmed V and J ends, which lost 5 bases and 1 base, there was a span of 8 bases. CDR3 protein: CASSLGPQETQYF. For the CDR3, the DNA is TGTGCCAGCAGCCTGGGTCCCCAAGAGACCCAGTACTTC. Based on the CDR3 plus reference TRBV7-8 and TRBJ2-5, the full variable domain is GAGVSQSPRYKVAKRGQDVALRCDPISGHVSLFWYQQALGQGPEFLTYFQNEAQLDKSGLPSDRFFAERPEGSVSTLKIQRTQQEDSAVYLCASSLGPQETQYFGPGTRLLVL.

With regard to this clone: This same CDR3 is encoded by further DNA sequences in the sample. The chain recombines TRBV5-1 with TRBJ1-2; 9 bases are shared with TRBD1. This CDR3 comprises 14 residues. Germline CDR1 and CDR2: SGHRS and YFSETQ. V shed 4 bases, J shed 7 bases, and the junction held 8 bases outside the gene matches. The CDR3 spells CASSPTGTGRGYTF. In DNA form, the CDR3 reads TGCGCCAGCAGCCCCACCGGGACAGGGCGTGGCTACACCTTC.

The V and J genes are TRBV28 and TRBJ1-1; D gene unclear. CDR1 and CDR2 (germline): MDHEN, SYDVKM. Trimming pared 4 bases from V and 1 base from J, leaving 13 bases between. The CDR3 spans 15 residues. CDR3 DNA: TGTGCCAGCAGTTCGCGTGGAGGGTGGAACACTGAAGCTTTCTTT. Residues: CASSSRGGWNTEAFF.

The chain has TRBV30 and TRBJ1-6; no clear D gene. The germline gives CDR1 GTSNPN, CDR2 SVGIG (reference sequence). V lost 5 bases to trimming and J lost 6 bases, with 8 bases between them. The CDR3 runs 12 residues. CDR3 bases: TGTGCCTGGGAGGCGACTAATTCACCCCTCCACTTT. It specifies CAWEATNSPLHF.

The chain combines TRBV6-5 with TRBJ2-3; maybe TRBD1 (5 bases). Deletions cut 4 bases from V and 7 bases from J, with 9 bases between. CDR1 and CDR2 (germline): MNHEY, SVGAGI. CDR3 length equals 12 residues. In DNA form, the CDR3 reads TGTGCCAGCAGTTCCCAGGGTCATACGCAGTATTTT. Translation: CASSSQGHTQYF.

As regards this clone: Since a much larger clone is just one base distant, this may be a read error. The sample has other DNA sequences that encode this CDR3 too. J is TRBJ1-1 and V is TRBV7-9; D is perhaps TRBD1 (6 bases). The germline V gene has CDR1 SEHNR and CDR2 FQNEAQ (reference sequence). This CDR3 region has 13 residues. CDR3 nucleotide sequence: TGCGCCAGCAGCCTCGACAGGTACACTGAAGCTTTCTTT. This gives the protein CASSLDRYTEAFF. Combining the CDR3 with reference TRBV7-9 and TRBJ1-1 gives the whole variable domain DTGVSQNPRHKITKRGQNVTFRCDPISEHNRLYWYRQTLGQGPEFLTYFQNEAQLEKSRLLSDRFSAERPKGSFSTLEIQRTEQGDSAMYLCASSLDRYTEAFFGQGTRLTVV.